Listed below are T cell receptor beta chains from one sample, sequenced in a study of vaccination and CD4 T cells after COVID-19. For these TCRs, the target antigens are not known. TCRdb recomputed calls from the PCR reads with MiXCR, one row per CDR3 protein. The sample includes about 14,000 distinct CDR3 sequences, 40% of them seen just once. Sequencing used CD4+ T cells from blood, cultured in vitro. These TCRs come from a human donor who had recovered from COVID-19. CDR3s include the opening cysteine and the closing phenylalanine or tryptophan. A D gene is named only where the DNA matches it firmly. The size of a clone is reported for some rows only, either as once, few or many, or as a class for expanded clones.

v_gene: TRBV11-2; len: 16; abundance: .; j_gene: TRBJ2-3; d_gene: TRBD2; CDR3aa: CASSLGLREAADTQYF; CDR3nt: TGTGCCAGCAGCTTAGGGCTGCGGGAGGCTGCAGATACGCAGTATTTT
v_gene: TRBV20-1; len: 15; abundance: .; j_gene: TRBJ2-7; d_gene: TRBD2; CDR3aa: CSARDFQREGREQYF; CDR3nt: TGCAGTGCTAGAGATTTCCAGCGGGAGGGTCGAGAGCAGTACTTC
v_gene: TRBV20-1; len: 16; abundance: .; j_gene: TRBJ2-5; d_gene: TRBD1; CDR3aa: CSATLGGTGGVSTQYF; CDR3nt: TGCAGTGCCACGTTGGGCGGTACAGGGGGAGTCTCGACCCAGTACTTC
v_gene: TRBV20-1; len: 14; abundance: .; j_gene: TRBJ1-2; d_gene: .; CDR3aa: CSARNPGISVGYTF; CDR3nt: TGCAGTGCTCGAAATCCAGGGATATCTGTTGGCTACACCTTC
v_gene: TRBV28; len: 14; abundance: .; j_gene: TRBJ2-3; d_gene: .; CDR3aa: CASSLGGSTDTQYF; CDR3nt: TGTGCCAGCAGTTTAGGAGGGAGCACAGATACGCAGTATTTT
v_gene: TRBV24-1; len: 16; abundance: .; j_gene: TRBJ2-7; d_gene: .; CDR3aa: CATSPRGGYRAYEQYF; CDR3nt: TGTGCCACCAGTCCCCGGGGTGGTTACAGAGCCTACGAGCAGTACTTC
v_gene: TRBV28; len: 16; abundance: .; j_gene: TRBJ1-2; d_gene: .; CDR3aa: CASTKGGLTGRYGYTF; CDR3nt: TGTGCCAGCACAAAGGGGGGTTTGACCGGAAGATATGGCTACACCTTC
v_gene: TRBV12-3/TRBV12-4; len: 14; abundance: .; j_gene: TRBJ2-5; d_gene: .; CDR3aa: CASSFRGIQETQYF; CDR3nt: TGTGCCAGCAGTTTCCGCGGGATCCAAGAGACCCAGTACTTC
v_gene: TRBV6-1; len: 11; abundance: once; j_gene: TRBJ2-1; d_gene: .; CDR3aa: CASHRDNEQFF; CDR3nt: TGTGCCAGCCACAGGGACAATGAGCAGTTCTTC
v_gene: TRBV19; len: 14; abundance: .; j_gene: TRBJ2-2; d_gene: .; CDR3aa: CASNRGGHTGELFF; CDR3nt: TGTGCCAGTAACAGGGGGGGCCACACCGGGGAGCTGTTTTTT
v_gene: TRBV19; len: 15; abundance: few; j_gene: TRBJ1-3; d_gene: .; CDR3aa: CASSMRQSSGNTIYF; CDR3nt: TGTGCCAGTAGTATGAGACAGAGCTCTGGAAACACCATATATTTT
v_gene: TRBV7-3; len: 14; abundance: .; j_gene: TRBJ2-2; d_gene: .; CDR3aa: CASSLLDNTGELFF; CDR3nt: TGTGCCAGCAGCTTACTTGATAACACCGGGGAGCTGTTTTTT
v_gene: TRBV5-1; len: 17; abundance: .; j_gene: TRBJ2-3; d_gene: TRBD1; CDR3aa: CASSRGQGLVGTDTQYF; CDR3nt: TGCGCCAGCAGCCGCGGACAGGGATTGGTGGGCACAGATACGCAGTATTTT
v_gene: TRBV2; len: 15; abundance: .; j_gene: TRBJ2-2; d_gene: .; CDR3aa: CASSVLGANTGELFF; CDR3nt: TGTGCCAGCAGTGTATTGGGGGCGAACACCGGGGAGCTGTTTTTT
v_gene: TRBV5-1; len: 15; abundance: .; j_gene: TRBJ1-1; d_gene: .; CDR3aa: CASSLRSTGNTEAFF; CDR3nt: TGCGCCAGCAGCTTGAGGAGTACAGGGAACACTGAAGCTTTCTTT
v_gene: TRBV7-2; len: 14; abundance: .; j_gene: TRBJ1-1; d_gene: .; CDR3aa: CASSLVGGMTEAFF; CDR3nt: TGTGCCAGCAGCTTAGTGGGGGGCATGACTGAAGCTTTCTTT
v_gene: TRBV7-2; len: 13; abundance: .; j_gene: TRBJ2-5; d_gene: TRBD1; CDR3aa: CASSRQGLETQYF; CDR3nt: TGTGCCAGCAGCAGACAGGGCCTAGAGACCCAGTACTTC
v_gene: TRBV19; len: 13; abundance: .; j_gene: TRBJ2-7; d_gene: .; CDR3aa: CASSALDRREQYF; CDR3nt: TGTGCCAGTAGTGCGTTAGACAGGCGCGAGCAGTACTTC